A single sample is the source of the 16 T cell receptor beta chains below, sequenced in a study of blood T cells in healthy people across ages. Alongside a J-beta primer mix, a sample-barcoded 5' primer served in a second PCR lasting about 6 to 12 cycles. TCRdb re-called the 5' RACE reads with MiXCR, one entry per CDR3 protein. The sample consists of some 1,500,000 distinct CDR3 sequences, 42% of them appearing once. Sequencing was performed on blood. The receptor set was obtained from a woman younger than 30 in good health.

The CDR3 spells CASSPRAGAKTEAFF. Here the CDR3 DNA reads TGTGCCAGCAGCCCTCGTGCAGGCGCAAAGACTGAAGCTTTCTTT. The V and J genes are TRBV7-9 and TRBJ1-1, with D unresolved. This CDR3 contains 15 residues. V shed 5 bases and J shed 5 bases, with 18 bases lying between them. In germline, CDR1 is SEHNR, CDR2 FQNEAQ (reference sequence).

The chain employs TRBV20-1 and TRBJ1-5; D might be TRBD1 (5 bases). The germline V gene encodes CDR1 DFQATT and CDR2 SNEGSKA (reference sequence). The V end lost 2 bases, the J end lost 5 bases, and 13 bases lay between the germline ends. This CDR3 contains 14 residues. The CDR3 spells CSARIGTSYQPQHF. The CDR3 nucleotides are TGCAGTGCTAGAATAGGGACTTCCTATCAGCCCCAGCATTTT.

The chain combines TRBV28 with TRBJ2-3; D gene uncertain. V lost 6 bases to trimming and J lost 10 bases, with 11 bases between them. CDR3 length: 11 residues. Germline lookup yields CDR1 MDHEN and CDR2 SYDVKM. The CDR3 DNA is TGTGCCAGCAGGGCGGTATCCTCGCAGTATTTT. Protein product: CASRAVSSQYF.

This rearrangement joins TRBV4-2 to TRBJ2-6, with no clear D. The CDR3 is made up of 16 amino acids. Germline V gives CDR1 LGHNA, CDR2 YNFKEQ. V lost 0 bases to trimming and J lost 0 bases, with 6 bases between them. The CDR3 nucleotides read TGTGCCAGCAGCCAAGAGAAGGTCTCTGGGGCCAACGTCCTGACTTTC. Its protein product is CASSQEKVSGANVLTF.

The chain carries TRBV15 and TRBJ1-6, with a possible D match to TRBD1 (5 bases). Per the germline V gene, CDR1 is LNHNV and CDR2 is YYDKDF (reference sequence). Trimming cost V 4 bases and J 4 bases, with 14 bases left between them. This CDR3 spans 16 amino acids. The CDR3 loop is CATSTNTRQYNSPLHF. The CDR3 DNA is TGTGCCACCAGCACCAATACACGACAGTATAATTCACCCCTCCACTTT.

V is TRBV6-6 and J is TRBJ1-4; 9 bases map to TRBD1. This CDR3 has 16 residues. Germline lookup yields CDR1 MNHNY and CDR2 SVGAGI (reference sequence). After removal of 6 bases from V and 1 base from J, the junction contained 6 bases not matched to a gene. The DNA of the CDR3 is TGTGCCAGCAGGCGACAGGGGGTCGGAACTAATGAAAAACTGTTTTTT. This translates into CASRRQGVGTNEKLFF.

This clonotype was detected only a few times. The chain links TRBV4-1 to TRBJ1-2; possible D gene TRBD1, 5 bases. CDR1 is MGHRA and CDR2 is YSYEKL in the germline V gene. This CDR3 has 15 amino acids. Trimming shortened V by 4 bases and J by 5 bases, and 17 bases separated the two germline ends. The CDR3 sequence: CASSPTDRLGYGYTF. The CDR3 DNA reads TGCGCCAGCAGCCCAACCGACAGACTAGGGTATGGCTACACCTTC.

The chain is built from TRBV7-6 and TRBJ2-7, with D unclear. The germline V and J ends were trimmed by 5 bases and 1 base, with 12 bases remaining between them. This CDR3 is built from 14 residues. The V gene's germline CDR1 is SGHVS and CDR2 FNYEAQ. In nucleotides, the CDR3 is TGTGCCAGCAGCCCCCAAGACGGATCCTACGAGCAGTACTTC. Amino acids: CASSPQDGSYEQYF.

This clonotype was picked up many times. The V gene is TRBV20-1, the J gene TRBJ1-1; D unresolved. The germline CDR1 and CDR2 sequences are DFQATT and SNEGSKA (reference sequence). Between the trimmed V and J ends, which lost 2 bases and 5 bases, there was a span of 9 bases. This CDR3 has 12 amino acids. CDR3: CSARMGGTEAFF. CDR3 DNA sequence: TGCAGTGCTAGAATGGGAGGAACTGAAGCTTTCTTT.

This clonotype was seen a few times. CDR3 protein: CASSTQQGFQETQYF. The CDR3 DNA follows: TGTGCCAGCAGCACCCAACAGGGGTTTCAAGAGACCCAGTACTTC. J is TRBJ2-5 and V is TRBV7-2; 7 nucleotides line up with TRBD1. Germline V gene sequence: CDR1 SGHTA, CDR2 FQGNSA. The V segment lost 5 bases and the J segment 2 bases; nucleotides outside the gene matches: 8. The CDR3 has 15 amino acids.

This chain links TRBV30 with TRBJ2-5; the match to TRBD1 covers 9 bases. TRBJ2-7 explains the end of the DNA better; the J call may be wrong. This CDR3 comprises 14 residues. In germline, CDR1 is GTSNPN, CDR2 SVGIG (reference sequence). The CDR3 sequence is CAWSVGTGPDEQYF. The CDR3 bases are TGTGCCTGGAGTGTAGGGACAGGGCCGGACGAGCAGTACTTC.

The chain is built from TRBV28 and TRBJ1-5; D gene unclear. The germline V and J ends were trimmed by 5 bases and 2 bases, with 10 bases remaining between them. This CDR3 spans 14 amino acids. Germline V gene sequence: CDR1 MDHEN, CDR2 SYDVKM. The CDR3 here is CASSRYMRNQPQHF. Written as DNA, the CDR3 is TGTGCCAGCAGTCGTTACATGCGCAATCAGCCCCAGCATTTT.

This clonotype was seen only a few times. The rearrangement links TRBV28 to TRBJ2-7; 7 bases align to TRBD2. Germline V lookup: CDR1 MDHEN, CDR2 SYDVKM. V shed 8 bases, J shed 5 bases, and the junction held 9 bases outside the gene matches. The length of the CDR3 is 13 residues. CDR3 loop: CASRLPGGNEQYF. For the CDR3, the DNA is TGTGCCAGCCGTCTTCCGGGGGGTAACGAGCAGTACTTC.

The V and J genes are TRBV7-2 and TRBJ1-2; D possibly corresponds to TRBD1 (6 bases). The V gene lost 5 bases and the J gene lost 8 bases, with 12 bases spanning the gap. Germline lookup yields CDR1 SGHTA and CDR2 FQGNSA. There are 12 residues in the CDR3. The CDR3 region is CASSMNRVGYTF. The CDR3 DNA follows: TGTGCCAGCAGCATGAACAGGGTCGGCTACACCTTC.

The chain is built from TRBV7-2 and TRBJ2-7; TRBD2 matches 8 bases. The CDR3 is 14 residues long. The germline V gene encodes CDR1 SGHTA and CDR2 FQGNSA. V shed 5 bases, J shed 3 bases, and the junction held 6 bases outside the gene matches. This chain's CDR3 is CASSPQRENYEQYF. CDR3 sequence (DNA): TGTGCCAGCAGCCCACAGCGGGAGAACTACGAGCAGTACTTC.

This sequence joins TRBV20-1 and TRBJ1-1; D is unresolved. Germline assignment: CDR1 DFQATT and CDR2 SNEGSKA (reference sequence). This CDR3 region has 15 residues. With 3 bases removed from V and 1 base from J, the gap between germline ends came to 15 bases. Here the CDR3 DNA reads TGCAGTGCTAGGGACCGGGTGAAGGGGAACACTGAAGCTTTCTTT. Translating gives CSARDRVKGNTEAFF.